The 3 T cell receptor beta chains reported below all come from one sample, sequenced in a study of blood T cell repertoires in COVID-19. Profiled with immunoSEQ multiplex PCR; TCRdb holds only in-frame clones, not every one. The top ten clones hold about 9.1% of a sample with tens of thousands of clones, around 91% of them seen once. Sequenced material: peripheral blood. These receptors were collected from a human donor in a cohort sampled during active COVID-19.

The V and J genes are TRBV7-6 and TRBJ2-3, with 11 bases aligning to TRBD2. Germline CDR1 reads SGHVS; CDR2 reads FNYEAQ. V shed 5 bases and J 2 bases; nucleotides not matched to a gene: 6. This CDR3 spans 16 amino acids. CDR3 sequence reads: CASSPGTSGHTDTQYF. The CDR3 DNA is TGTGCCAGCAGCCCCGGGACTAGCGGCCACACAGATACGCAGTATTTT.

Here the CDR3 DNA reads TGTGCCAGCAGCTTAGAACCGGGGACTAACTACAATGAGCAGTTCTTC. It yields the protein CASSLEPGTNYNEQFF. The rearrangement uses TRBV7-6 and TRBJ2-1; 7 nucleotides line up with TRBD2. The V gene end was trimmed by 1 base and the J gene end by 3 bases; junction bases not matched to a gene: 6. CDR3 size: 16 residues. The germline V gene encodes CDR1 SGHVS and CDR2 FNYEAQ.

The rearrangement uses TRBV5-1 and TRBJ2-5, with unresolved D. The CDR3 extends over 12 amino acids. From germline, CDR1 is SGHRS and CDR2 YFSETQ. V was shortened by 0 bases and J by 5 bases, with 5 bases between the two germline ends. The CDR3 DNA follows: TGCGCCAGCAGCTTGGACTGGGAGACCCAGTACTTC. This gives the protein CASSLDWETQYF. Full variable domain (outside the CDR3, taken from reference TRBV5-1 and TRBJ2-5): KAGVTQTPRYLIKTRGQQVTLSCSPISGHRSVSWYQQTPGQGLQFLFEYFSETQRNKGNFPGRFSGRQFSNSRSEMNVSTLELGDSALYLCASSLDWETQYFGPGTRLLVL.